The 30 T cell receptor beta chains below all came from one sample that was sequenced in a study of human T cells and chemical hapten exposure. Via MiXCR, TCRdb re-called the RACE reads, giving one row per CDR3 protein. The table includes 150,000 to 200,000 distinct CDR3 sequences, 20% to 25% detected once. The time point: patch test 1, 2 weeks after DPC sensitization. Treatment noted: therapeutic diphenylcyclopropenone sensitization with weekly scalp DPC. The sample in question was whole blood, obtained in connection with sensitization to the hapten diphenylcyclopropenone (DPC). The receptors shown here come from a woman aged 45 to 65 with alopecia areata. Some clones in this sample may be carry-over from other donors' samples.

J is TRBJ2-7 and V is TRBV12-3 or TRBV12-4, with 7 bases lining up with TRBD1. The trim removed 6 bases at V and 1 base at J, leaving 3 bases unmatched. This CDR3 comprises 13 residues. The CDR3 here is CASRRTGSYEQYF. The CDR3 DNA sequence: TGTGCCAGCAGGCGGACAGGATCCTACGAGCAGTACTTC.

This clonotype was counted a few times. The CDR3 protein is CASSPQRTGSGTEAFF. In DNA form, the CDR3 reads TGTGCCAGCTCACCACAGAGAACAGGTTCAGGAACTGAAGCTTTCTTT. The chain combines TRBV18 with TRBJ1-1, with D perhaps TRBD1 (5 bases). Looked up from germline, CDR1 is KGHSH and CDR2 is LQKENI. The V end lost 1 base, the J end lost 5 bases, and 17 bases lay between the germline ends. This CDR3 has 16 residues. Complete variable domain (other parts from reference TRBV18 and TRBJ1-1): NAGVMQNPRHLVRRRGQEARLRCSPMKGHSHVYWYRQLPEEGLKFMVYLQKENIIDESGMPKERFSAEFPKEGPSILRIQQVVRGDSAAYFCASSPQRTGSGTEAFFGQGTRLTVV.

There are a few counts of this clonotype. The rearrangement links TRBV7-4 to TRBJ1-6; D might be TRBD1 (6 bases). The V gene lost 0 bases and the J gene lost 9 bases, with 21 bases spanning the gap. Germline CDR1 reads SGHVT; CDR2 reads SQSDAQ. The CDR3 spans 18 residues. The CDR3 nucleotides read TGTGCCAGCAGCTTAGCGGGGGAGGAAAACAGGGTTGGTTCACCCCTCCACTTT. It yields the protein CASSLAGEENRVGSPLHF.

This clonotype appeared a few times. The gene calls are TRBV20-1 and TRBJ2-6; the D gene is possibly TRBD1 (5 bases). This CDR3 contains 14 residues. Germline V gives CDR1 DFQATT, CDR2 SNEGSKA (reference sequence). The V gene lost 5 bases and the J gene lost 2 bases, with 10 bases spanning the gap. CDR3 in amino acids: CSASQGPGANVLTF. The DNA for the CDR3 is TGCAGTGCTTCCCAGGGCCCTGGGGCCAACGTCCTGACTTTC.

This clonotype was seen more than once but under ten times. The rearrangement links TRBV12-3 or TRBV12-4 to TRBJ2-2, with D uncertain. This CDR3 has 10 amino acids. Trimming left V 6 bases short and J 8 bases short, with 4 bases between. In DNA, the CDR3 is TGTGCCAGCAGACGGGGGGAGCTGTTTTTT. It specifies CASRRGELFF.

This clonotype was detected a few times. V is TRBV20-1 and J is TRBJ2-1, with D unclear. The length of the CDR3 is 14 residues. The V and J ends lost 3 bases and 7 bases respectively, with 16 bases between them. CDR1 is DFQATT, CDR2 SNEGSKA, per germline (reference sequence). CDR3 sequence: CSASLRTALNEQFF. The CDR3 nucleotides read TGCAGTGCTAGTTTGCGGACCGCTCTTAATGAGCAGTTCTTC.

This clonotype appeared a few times. This chain connects TRBV27 to TRBJ2-5; a weak D match, TRBD2 (6 bases). The germline V gene has CDR1 MNHEY and CDR2 SMNVEV (reference sequence). Trimming pared 5 bases from V and 2 bases from J, leaving 15 bases between. There are 15 residues in the CDR3. The CDR3 sequence: CASSLHTSRQETQYF. The DNA for the CDR3 is TGTGCCAGCAGTCTCCACACTAGCAGACAAGAGACCCAGTACTTC.

This chain connects TRBV29-1 to TRBJ2-3, with D uncertain. This CDR3 region has 8 residues. Germline V lookup: CDR1 SQVTM, CDR2 ANQGSEA. The V gene lost 4 bases and the J gene lost 11 bases, with 4 bases spanning the gap. CDR3 DNA: TGCAGCGTTGGTCTGCAGTATTTT. Translated, it gives CSVGLQYF.

The chain links TRBV5-1 to TRBJ2-3; 9 bases line up with TRBD2. Trimming took 0 bases from V and 0 from J; bases not matched to a gene: 2. This CDR3 has 16 amino acids. Germline assignment: CDR1 SGHRS and CDR2 YFSETQ. CDR3 residues: CASSLEAGGSTDTQYF. The CDR3, as DNA: TGCGCCAGCAGCTTGGAAGCGGGAGGTAGCACAGATACGCAGTATTTT.

The chain links TRBV29-1 to TRBJ1-1; no reliable D call. Between the trimmed V and J ends, which lost 5 bases and 4 bases, there was a span of 5 bases. The germline gives CDR1 SQVTM, CDR2 ANQGSEA. The CDR3 sequence is 10 residues long. The CDR3 DNA sequence: TGCAGCGTTCGGACCACTGAAGCTTTCTTT. This gives the protein CSVRTTEAFF.

The chain uses TRBV20-1 and TRBJ1-1, with D unclear. Germline V gene lookup returns CDR1 DFQATT and CDR2 SNEGSKA (reference sequence). This CDR3 contains 14 residues. Trimming took off 5 bases at V and 5 bases at J, with 18 bases between the two ends. DNA of the CDR3: TGCAGTGCTTTAGTTCAGCCGAGAGGGACTGAAGCTTTCTTT. Translated, it gives CSALVQPRGTEAFF.

The V gene is TRBV27, the J gene TRBJ2-1, with 7 positions matching TRBD2. Germline CDR1 MNHEY, CDR2 SMNVEV (reference sequence). V dropped 5 bases and J dropped 4; count of bases not matched to a gene: 2. This CDR3 comprises 13 residues. This CDR3 is CASSPAGYNEQFF. The CDR3 coding sequence is TGTGCCAGCAGTCCAGCGGGATACAATGAGCAGTTCTTC.

This clonotype has just a few counts. The rearrangement links TRBV28 to TRBJ1-3; 7 bases fit TRBD1. V lost 3 bases and J lost 5; bases outside the gene matches: 10. The CDR3 covers 16 residues. Germline lookup yields CDR1 MDHEN and CDR2 SYDVKM. CDR3 sequence: CASSFPRDRHRNTIYF. The CDR3 nucleotides are TGTGCCAGCAGTTTCCCCCGGGACAGACATAGAAACACCATATATTTT.

This clonotype turned up a few times. J is TRBJ1-4 and V is TRBV20-1; D uncertain. The germline CDR1 and CDR2 sequences are DFQATT and SNEGSKA (reference sequence). The V gene lost 6 bases and the J gene lost 0 bases, with 8 bases spanning the gap. The CDR3 length is 13 residues. In nucleotides, the CDR3 is TGCAGTGCGGCGACCGCAACTAATGAAAAACTGTTTTTT. Its translation: CSAATATNEKLFF.

Here the CDR3 reads CATSDSENSYNEQFF. The CDR3 bases are TGTGCCACCAGTGATTCAGAGAACTCCTACAATGAGCAGTTCTTC. The chain is built from TRBV24-1 and TRBJ2-1; D call uncertain. The ends were cut back, 2 bases at V and 0 bases at J, with 7 bases in the middle. CDR3 length equals 15 residues. Germline-derived CDR1 and CDR2 are KGHDR and SFDVKD.

The gene calls are TRBV3-1 and TRBJ2-4; D remains ambiguous. The CDR3 sequence is 13 residues long. The V end lost 5 bases, the J end lost 1 base, and 6 bases lay between the germline ends. Germline V gene lookup returns CDR1 LGHDT and CDR2 YNNKEL (reference sequence). The CDR3 region has the DNA TGTGCCAGCAGCTACATGGCCAAAAACATTCAGTACTTC. Protein sequence: CASSYMAKNIQYF.

The gene calls are TRBV29-1 and TRBJ2-1, with D possibly matching TRBD2 (6 bases). Germline V gene lookup returns CDR1 SQVTM and CDR2 ANQGSEA. V shed 2 bases and J shed 7 bases, with 15 bases lying between them. The length of the CDR3 is 14 residues. The chain's CDR3 is CSVEKPQGGNEQFF. The CDR3 DNA sequence: TGCAGCGTTGAAAAGCCCCAGGGAGGTAATGAGCAGTTCTTC.

The V gene is TRBV7-2, the J gene TRBJ2-1; 8 bases are a match to TRBD2. V was pared by 3 bases and J by 9 bases, with 16 bases of the junction left unmatched. The CDR3 totals 17 residues. Germline-derived CDR1 and CDR2 are SGHTA and FQGNSA. The CDR3 sequence: CASSLLGAGVPNGEQFF. CDR3 nucleotides: TGTGCCAGCAGCTTGTTGGGAGCGGGAGTCCCGAACGGTGAGCAGTTCTTC.

The chain joins TRBV12-3 or TRBV12-4 to TRBJ2-2; 14 bases match TRBD2. V lost 5 bases and J lost 4; bases outside the gene matches: 9. The CDR3 length is 18 residues. CDR3 residues: CASSNKGLAGVGTGELFF. The DNA of the CDR3 is TGTGCCAGCAGTAACAAGGGACTAGCGGGAGTGGGCACCGGGGAGCTGTTTTTT.

The chain has TRBV2 and TRBJ1-5; the match to TRBD1 covers 7 bases. From germline, CDR1 is SNHLY and CDR2 FYNNEI. The CDR3 covers 17 residues. V gave up 11 bases and J gave up 1 base; unmatched junction bases: 17. The CDR3 loop reads CACGKRGQPTSNQPQHF. Written as DNA, the CDR3 is TGTGCCTGCGGGAAAAGGGGACAGCCCACAAGCAATCAGCCCCAGCATTTT.

This chain uses TRBV29-1 with TRBJ2-7, with a possible D match to TRBD2 (5 bases). V lost 4 bases and J lost 0, with 13 bases in between. From germline, CDR1 is SQVTM and CDR2 ANQGSEA. The length of the CDR3 is 14 residues. The CDR3 coding sequence is TGCAGCGTTGTTGCGGGTCTCCACTCCTACGAGCAGTACTTC. Protein sequence: CSVVAGLHSYEQYF.

CDR3: CASSFGLAGGYEQYF. The CDR3 region has the DNA TGCGCCAGCAGCTTCGGACTAGCGGGAGGATACGAGCAGTACTTC. The chain recombines TRBV5-1 with TRBJ2-7, with 14 bases that match TRBD2. V lost 2 bases to trimming and J lost 4 bases; unmatched junction nucleotides: 2. Germline lookup yields CDR1 SGHRS and CDR2 YFSETQ. The CDR3 covers 15 residues.

This clonotype was detected a few times. The genes are TRBV2 and TRBJ2-7, with D uncertain. Germline V lookup: CDR1 SNHLY, CDR2 FYNNEI. The CDR3 totals 16 residues. The V gene lost 5 bases and the J gene lost 0 bases, with 17 bases spanning the gap. Written as DNA, the CDR3 is TGTGCCAGCAGTCCATGGGCGGCGACGTCCTCCTACGAGCAGTACTTC. Translation: CASSPWAATSSYEQYF.

This clonotype was counted a few times. The rearrangement links TRBV15 to TRBJ2-1, with D uncertain. The germline CDR1 and CDR2 sequences are LNHNV and YYDKDF (reference sequence). This CDR3 is built from 11 residues. V lost 4 bases to trimming and J lost 9 bases, with 7 bases between them. CDR3 residues: CATSNKAEQFF. The DNA for the CDR3 is TGTGCCACCAGCAATAAAGCTGAGCAGTTCTTC.

This clonotype was seen more than once but under ten times. The rearrangement links TRBV2 to TRBJ1-6, with TRBD1 as a possible D gene (5 bases). This CDR3 is built from 14 residues. Per the germline V gene, CDR1 is SNHLY and CDR2 is FYNNEI. V lost 4 bases to trimming and J lost 12 bases, with 16 bases between them. The CDR3 sequence: CASSGDPITRPLHF. CDR3 sequence (DNA): TGTGCCAGCAGTGGGGACCCAATAACCAGACCCCTCCACTTT.

The gene calls are TRBV5-1 and TRBJ2-3; 11 bases fit TRBD2. Trimming cost V 1 base and J 2 bases; bases outside gene matches: 6. CDR1 and CDR2 from the germline V gene are SGHRS and YFSETQ. This CDR3 is 17 amino acids long. CDR3 DNA: TGCGCCAGCAGCTTGTCTAGCGGGAGGTGGGACACAGATACGCAGTATTTT. The encoded protein is CASSLSSGRWDTDTQYF.

This chain links TRBV5-1 with TRBJ1-3; D possibly corresponds to TRBD1 (6 bases). The CDR3 is 15 amino acids. V dropped 5 bases and J dropped 0 bases, with 12 bases sitting between them. From germline, CDR1 is SGHRS and CDR2 YFSETQ. CDR3 protein: CASRPQGSSGNTIYF. CDR3 sequence (DNA): TGCGCCAGCAGGCCACAGGGAAGCTCTGGAAACACCATATATTTT.

This chain uses TRBV20-1 with TRBJ2-7; D tentatively reads TRBD1 or TRBD2 (5 bases each). The CDR3 runs 16 residues. Looked up from germline, CDR1 is DFQATT and CDR2 is SNEGSKA (reference sequence). V gave up 0 bases and J gave up 6 bases, with 21 bases separating them. The CDR3 region has the DNA TGCAGTGCTAGAGATCGATATCGCCAACGAGGGACCGAGCAGTACTTC. Its protein product is CSARDRYRQRGTEQYF.

This clonotype has a handful of counts. This chain uses TRBV7-9 with TRBJ1-5; D uncertain. The V gene's germline CDR1 is SEHNR and CDR2 FQNEAQ (reference sequence). V was pared by 0 bases and J by 3 bases, with 9 bases between. This CDR3 comprises 15 residues. This chain's CDR3 is CASSLASGVNQPQHF. CDR3 DNA sequence: TGTGCCAGCAGCTTAGCCTCAGGAGTCAATCAGCCCCAGCATTTT.

In this sample, this clonotype turned up a few times. The V and J genes are TRBV7-9 and TRBJ1-4; D possibly corresponds to TRBD1 (5 bases). The length of the CDR3 is 16 residues. Germline assignment: CDR1 SEHNR and CDR2 FQNEAQ (reference sequence). The germline V and J ends were trimmed by 4 bases and 5 bases, with 17 bases remaining between them. CDR3 region: CASSSRDPYGNEKLFF. Written as DNA, the CDR3 is TGTGCCAGCAGCTCCCGGGACCCTTATGGGAATGAAAAACTGTTTTTT.